One sample yielded the 15 T cell receptor beta chains listed below, sequenced in a study of T cell responses to AZD1222 COVID-19 vaccine. Only in-frame clones appear in the TCRdb table, and some are missing; sequencing was by immunoSEQ multiplex PCR. The sample yields over 150,000 clones, approximately 93% seen once. The sample was peripheral blood, taken 28 days after the second AZD1222 dose. The source of these receptors is an adult who received the AZD1222 COVID-19 vaccine.

This clone was picked up one time. The rearrangement joins TRBV7-2 to TRBJ1-5, with TRBD1 as a possible D gene (6 bases). Trimming took 5 bases from V and 4 from J, leaving 12 bases between them. The CDR3 runs to 14 residues. CDR1 SGHTA and CDR2 FQGNSA come from the germline V gene. The CDR3 nucleotides are TGTGCCAGCAGCCAGACAGGCTGGAATCAGCCCCAGCATTTT. It is translated as CASSQTGWNQPQHF.

The chain carries TRBV24-1 and TRBJ1-4; D is ambiguous. There are 13 residues in the CDR3. The V end was cut by 6 bases, the J end by 5 bases, with 9 bases between. Germline V gives CDR1 KGHDR, CDR2 SFDVKD. DNA for the CDR3: TGTGCCACCAGTTTATACGGGAATGAAAAACTGTTTTTT. It is translated as CATSLYGNEKLFF.

The rearrangement joins TRBV15 to TRBJ1-5; the D is unclear. Trimming shortened V by 0 bases and J by 0 bases, and 9 bases separated the two germline ends. The CDR3 is 16 residues long. Germline CDR1 is LNHNV and CDR2 is YYDKDF (reference sequence). CDR3 protein: CATSRDPQYSNQPQHF. CDR3 in DNA: TGTGCCACCAGCAGAGATCCACAGTATAGCAATCAGCCCCAGCATTTT.

V and J are TRBV11-1 and TRBJ1-1, with D perhaps TRBD1 (5 bases). Germline-derived CDR1 and CDR2 are SGHAT and FQDESV (reference sequence). CDR3 length: 14 amino acids. V was clipped by 8 bases and J by 4 bases, with 17 bases between them. The CDR3 coding sequence is TGTGCCAGCCGTTTAACGACGGGGACCACTGAAGCTTTCTTT. Residues: CASRLTTGTTEAFF.

The DNA for the CDR3 is TGTGCCAGCAGTTTTTTAGGACTAGCGGCTCATACCGAGCAGTACTTC. Protein: CASSFLGLAAHTEQYF. The chain employs TRBV28 and TRBJ2-7; 10 bases line up with TRBD2. Trimming cost V 3 bases and J 6 bases; bases outside gene matches: 11. This CDR3 comprises 16 residues. Germline values: CDR1 MDHEN, CDR2 SYDVKM.

V and J are TRBV5-8 and TRBJ1-1; no definite D call. Between the trimmed V and J ends, which lost 4 bases and 1 base, there was a span of 5 bases. Per the germline V gene, CDR1 is SGHTS and CDR2 is YDEGEE. CDR3 length equals 12 residues. CDR3 protein: CASSDRNTEAFF. DNA for the CDR3: TGTGCCAGCAGCGATAGGAACACTGAAGCTTTCTTT.

This chain uses TRBV11-3 with TRBJ2-5, with 9 nucleotides matching TRBD2. V was clipped by 2 bases and J by 4 bases; unmatched bases: 8. CDR1 is SGHNT and CDR2 is YENEEA in the germline V gene. This CDR3 spans 16 amino acids. DNA of the CDR3: TGTGCCAGCAGCTTAATCGCGGGAGGGCGCGGAGAGACCCAGTACTTC. Translating gives CASSLIAGGRGETQYF.

The chain combines TRBV5-1 with TRBJ2-1, with a possible D match to TRBD2 (6 bases). This CDR3 comprises 16 residues. Germline-derived CDR1 and CDR2 are SGHRS and YFSETQ. V lost 7 bases and J lost 0, with 17 bases in between. CDR3 bases: TGCGCCAGCCGACTCCCACAGACTAGCTCCTACAATGAGCAGTTCTTC. This gives the protein CASRLPQTSSYNEQFF.

The chain recombines TRBV5-1 with TRBJ1-1; no firm D call. The CDR3 is 14 amino acids. V lost 4 bases and J 1 base, leaving 11 bases between the germline ends. Germline lookup yields CDR1 SGHRS and CDR2 YFSETQ. CDR3 DNA sequence: TGCGCCAGCAGCCCCGGACGGCCGAACACTGAAGCTTTCTTT. Its protein is CASSPGRPNTEAFF.

This chain joins TRBV9 and TRBJ2-7, with D tentatively TRBD2 (5 bases). The CDR3 consists of 16 residues. Germline CDR1 reads SGDLS; CDR2 reads YYNGEE. V lost 3 bases, J lost 0 bases, and 16 bases lay in between. The CDR3 sequence is CASSGPVGGFSYEQYF. As DNA, the CDR3 is TGTGCCAGCAGCGGACCTGTGGGCGGGTTCTCCTACGAGCAGTACTTC.

The rearrangement uses TRBV2 and TRBJ2-1, with D tentatively TRBD1 (6 bases). Germline V gene data show CDR1 as SNHLY and CDR2 as FYNNEI. V lost 6 bases to trimming and J lost 9 bases, with 15 bases between them. The CDR3 is 13 amino acids. CDR3 bases: TGTGCCAGCAGCCACAGGGTTCCCCCTGAGCAGTTCTTC. It encodes CASSHRVPPEQFF.

This clone was seen a single time. The V call is TRBV4-3, the J call TRBJ1-1, with TRBD1 as a possible D gene (5 bases). The CDR3 spans 14 residues. Trimming stripped 3 bases from V and 4 bases from J, with 12 bases between. Germline loops: CDR1 LGHNA, CDR2 YSLEER. The CDR3 spells CASSQLSGGTEAFF. The CDR3 coding sequence is TGCGCCAGCAGCCAGCTCTCGGGGGGCACTGAAGCTTTCTTT.

The V call is TRBV21-1, the J call TRBJ2-1; the DNA was not used to check the table's D call, TRBD1. TRBV21-1 is listed as a pseudogene. This CDR3 is built from 11 residues. The CDR3 sequence is CASRAPREQFF. The CDR3 nucleotides read TGTGCCAGCAGGGCACCCAGGGAGCAGTTCTTC.

As for this clone: Other nucleotide sequences from this sample produce the same CDR3. J is TRBJ2-1 and V is TRBV7-3; the D is unclear. This CDR3 contains 13 residues. V shed 1 base and J shed 4 bases, with 5 bases lying between them. Germline assignment: CDR1 SGHTA and CDR2 FQGTGA. CDR3 region: CASSLSSYNEQFF. The CDR3 coding sequence is TGTGCCAGCAGCTTAAGCTCATACAATGAGCAGTTCTTC. The full variable domain, rest sourced from reference TRBV7-3 and TRBJ2-1, is GAGVSQTPSNKVTEKGKYVELRCDPISGHTALYWYRQSLGQGPEFLIYFQGTGAADDSGLPNDRFFAVRPEGSVSTLKIQRTERGDSAVYLCASSLSSYNEQFFGPGTRLTVL.

V and J are TRBV11-2 and TRBJ1-4; 7 bases align to TRBD1. CDR1 is SGHAT and CDR2 is FQNNGV in the germline V gene. V lost 0 bases and J lost 5; bases outside the gene matches: 9. The CDR3 is 17 amino acids. CDR3 loop: CASSLDPDRALNEKLFF. The CDR3 coding sequence is TGTGCCAGCAGCTTAGATCCCGACAGGGCCCTAAATGAAAAACTGTTTTTT.